These 21 T cell receptor beta chains originate from one sample sequenced in a study of CD8 T cells in Susac syndrome. Random hexamers were used to reverse transcribe 0.5 to 1 ug of RNA. TCRdb passed the immunoSEQ multiplex PCR reads through MiXCR, listing each CDR3 protein once. The sample consists of fewer than 350,000 distinct CDR3 sequences, 92% of them appearing once. Sequenced input: CD4+ T cells from PBMCs. The receptor source for this set is a human donor with multiple sclerosis.

The chain recombines TRBV6-5 with TRBJ2-1; no firm D call. The CDR3 contains 15 residues. CDR1 MNHEY and CDR2 SVGAGI come from the germline V gene. Trimming pared 3 bases from V and 0 bases from J, leaving 9 bases between. CDR3 coding DNA: TGTGCCAGCAGTTATCGTAGGCCCTCCTACAATGAGCAGTTCTTC. Its translation is CASSYRRPSYNEQFF.

The chain employs TRBV2 and TRBJ2-6; the match to TRBD1 covers 9 bases. Germline V gene lookup returns CDR1 SNHLY and CDR2 FYNNEI. Trimming at V came to 5 bases and at J to 2 bases, leaving 10 bases not matched to a gene. The CDR3 spans 18 residues. The CDR3 region is CASSRTGTGTPGANVLTF. The CDR3 nucleotides are TGTGCCAGCAGTCGCACCGGGACAGGGACTCCTGGGGCCAACGTCCTGACTTTC.

This chain connects TRBV6-1 to TRBJ1-5, with D tentatively TRBD1 (5 bases). CDR3 length: 16 amino acids. Germline assignment: CDR1 MNHNS and CDR2 SASEGT. The ends were cut back, 8 bases at V and 3 bases at J, with 20 bases in the middle. The CDR3 sequence: CASGTPYWGDNQPQHF. Written as DNA, the CDR3 is TGTGCCAGCGGGACTCCCTACTGGGGGGACAATCAGCCCCAGCATTTT.

J is TRBJ2-3 and V is TRBV6-6; D is ambiguous. The germline V gene encodes CDR1 MNHNY and CDR2 SVGAGI (reference sequence). This CDR3 is 13 amino acids long. Trimming stripped 2 bases from V and 4 bases from J, with 7 bases between. The CDR3 region is CASSYRAPDTQYF. CDR3 sequence (DNA): TGTGCCAGCAGTTACCGGGCGCCAGATACGCAGTATTTT.

The chain is built from TRBV7-2 and TRBJ2-7; 8 nucleotides agree with TRBD2. Trimming took 1 base from V and 6 from J; bases not matched to a gene: 8. Germline V CDR1 and CDR2: SGHTA, FQGNSA. The CDR3 length is 15 residues. In nucleotides, the CDR3 is TGTGCCAGCAGCTTAGAAAGCGGGAGCGGTCGCGAGCAGTACTTC. This encodes CASSLESGSGREQYF.

This clonotype appeared once. The chain joins TRBV3-1 to TRBJ2-7; TRBD1 aligns across 8 bases. With 4 bases clipped from V and 3 bases from J, the junction kept 8 bases outside the gene matches. CDR3 length: 15 residues. Germline CDR1 is LGHDT and CDR2 is YNNKEL (reference sequence). In DNA form, the CDR3 reads TGTGCCAGCAGCCGTGCCGGGACAGGAAACTACGAGCAGTACTTC. Translation: CASSRAGTGNYEQYF.

The J gene is TRBJ2-3, the V gene TRBV5-1, with 7 bases identical to TRBD2. The germline V gene has CDR1 SGHRS and CDR2 YFSETQ. After removal of 3 bases from V and 0 bases from J, the junction contained 10 bases not matched to a gene. This CDR3 spans 17 amino acids. CDR3 sequence reads: CASSSRPAGRSTDTQYF. In DNA, the CDR3 is TGCGCCAGCAGCTCACGACCAGCGGGGAGAAGCACAGATACGCAGTATTTT.

This chain connects TRBV5-6 to TRBJ2-5, with D perhaps TRBD1 (6 bases). The CDR3 runs 14 residues. Germline V gene sequence: CDR1 SGHDT, CDR2 YYEEEE. V was pared by 7 bases and J by 5 bases, with 18 bases between. In nucleotides, the CDR3 is TGTGCCAGCCGCGGACAGTCTCGAGGGGAGACCCAGTACTTC. Translating it yields CASRGQSRGETQYF.

CDR3 residues: CASSRDRGNYGYTF. CDR3 DNA sequence: TGTGCCAGTAGCCGGGACAGGGGGAACTATGGCTACACCTTC. The chain recombines TRBV19 with TRBJ1-2; the match to TRBD1 covers 11 bases. CDR3 length equals 14 residues. Germline CDR1 LNHDA, CDR2 SQIVND (reference sequence). The J segment lost 2 bases and the V segment lost 6 bases, leaving 2 bases of the junction unmatched.

The chain employs TRBV9 and TRBJ2-2, with a weak D call TRBD1 (5 bases). The CDR3 contains 17 residues. The germline V gene encodes CDR1 SGDLS and CDR2 YYNGEE. V shed 0 bases and J shed 2 bases, with 14 bases lying between them. CDR3 protein: CASSVVARVPNTGELFF. CDR3 coding DNA: TGTGCCAGCAGCGTAGTTGCCAGGGTTCCTAACACCGGGGAGCTGTTTTTT.

The V gene is TRBV15, the J gene TRBJ2-7; D may be TRBD1 or TRBD2 (5 bases each). Germline V CDR1 and CDR2: LNHNV, YYDKDF (reference sequence). Trimming cost V 6 bases and J 4 bases, with 19 bases left between them. The length of the CDR3 is 15 residues. As DNA, the CDR3 is TGTGCCACCAGTACCCGGGGCGGCTGGTCGTACGAGCAGTACTTC. This gives the protein CATSTRGGWSYEQYF.

The chain is built from TRBV12-3 or TRBV12-4 and TRBJ2-7; D is undetermined. CDR3 length equals 12 residues. V was clipped by 6 bases and J by 5 bases, with 11 bases between them. The CDR3 sequence is CASSPVRNEQYF. CDR3 bases: TGTGCCAGCAGCCCTGTGAGGAACGAGCAGTACTTC.

V is TRBV10-3 and J is TRBJ2-2; D unclear. Germline values: CDR1 ENHRY, CDR2 SYGVKD. The length of the CDR3 is 13 residues. Trimming stripped 2 bases from V and 6 bases from J, with 7 bases between. The CDR3 bases are TGTGCCATCAGTGAGAGGGAATCCGGGGAGCTGTTTTTT. Its protein is CAISERESGELFF.

The table lists this clonotype with a count of one. V gene TRBV27 combines with J gene TRBJ1-6; D not resolved. Germline V gene sequence: CDR1 MNHEY, CDR2 SMNVEV (reference sequence). This CDR3 spans 16 amino acids. Trimming took off 4 bases at V and 0 bases at J, with 10 bases between the two ends. The CDR3 region has the DNA TGTGCCAGCAGTTCGCCTTCAAGCTCCTATAATTCACCCCTCCACTTT. Its translation: CASSSPSSSYNSPLHF.

This clonotype was recorded only once. This chain joins TRBV7-2 and TRBJ1-2, with no clear D. V shed 6 bases and J shed 2 bases, with 13 bases lying between them. The CDR3 extends over 14 amino acids. Germline V lookup: CDR1 SGHTA, CDR2 FQGNSA. This CDR3 reads CASRPGQENYGYTF. The DNA of the CDR3 is TGTGCCAGCAGGCCCGGGCAGGAGAACTATGGCTACACCTTC. The full variable domain, its missing parts supplied by reference TRBV7-2 and TRBJ1-2, is GAGVSQSPSNKVTEKGKDVELRCDPISGHTALYWYRQSLGQGLEFLIYFQGNSAPDKSGLPSDRFSAERTGGSVSTLTIQRTQQEDSAVYLCASRPGQENYGYTFGSGTRLTVV.

V gene TRBV6-1 combines with J gene TRBJ1-6; a possible D gene is TRBD1 (5 bases). Trimming left V 8 bases short and J 5 bases short, with 19 bases between. Germline lookup yields CDR1 MNHNS and CDR2 SASEGT. The CDR3 consists of 16 residues. This chain's CDR3 is CASSRGSQLNNSPLHF. The CDR3 DNA follows: TGTGCCAGCTCTCGGGGGTCCCAGTTAAATAATTCACCCCTCCACTTT.

V usage is TRBV20-1 and J usage is TRBJ1-5, with D unclear. The V end was cut by 2 bases, the J end by 0 bases, with 5 bases between. CDR1 DFQATT and CDR2 SNEGSKA come from the germline V gene (reference sequence). The CDR3 covers 13 residues. The chain's CDR3 is CSARKYSNQPQHF. The CDR3 DNA is TGCAGTGCTAGAAAATATAGCAATCAGCCCCAGCATTTT.

The chain joins TRBV19 to TRBJ1-5; D is possibly TRBD1 (5 bases). Looked up from germline, CDR1 is LNHDA and CDR2 is SQIVND (reference sequence). Trimming cost V 3 bases and J 4 bases, with 13 bases left between them. CDR3 length equals 15 residues. Written as DNA, the CDR3 is TGTGCCAGTAGTATCTCAGGGCACCCTAATCAGCCCCAGCATTTT. Its translation is CASSISGHPNQPQHF.

This chain joins TRBV20-1 and TRBJ2-3; D gene unclear. Per the germline V gene, CDR1 is DFQATT and CDR2 is SNEGSKA (reference sequence). CDR3 length: 13 residues. Trimming shortened V by 6 bases and J by 1 base, and 11 bases separated the two germline ends. In DNA form, the CDR3 reads TGCAGTGCCCGCCCCGGTCGCACAGATACGCAGTATTTT. Protein product: CSARPGRTDTQYF.

This clonotype was counted between two and nine times. This sequence joins TRBV28 and TRBJ2-7; possible D gene TRBD2, 5 bases. Germline V lookup: CDR1 MDHEN, CDR2 SYDVKM. V was shortened by 5 bases and J by 2 bases, with 13 bases between the two germline ends. The CDR3 extends over 14 amino acids. The CDR3 region is CASSPGSAPYEQYF. The CDR3 DNA reads TGTGCCAGCAGTCCGGGGTCGGCCCCCTACGAGCAGTACTTC.

The CDR3 sequence: CASSLVYSGSANEQFF. The CDR3, as DNA: TGCGCCAGCAGCTTGGTGTATAGCGGGAGCGCTAATGAGCAGTTCTTC. The chain combines TRBV5-1 with TRBJ2-1, with TRBD2 matching 9 bases. This CDR3 has 16 residues. Trimming at V came to 0 bases and at J to 7 bases, leaving 8 bases not matched to a gene. Germline V gives CDR1 SGHRS, CDR2 YFSETQ.